A selection of T cell receptor beta chains follows, all from one sample in a study of blood T cell repertoires in COVID-19. Using immunoSEQ multiplex PCR, the repertoire was profiled, and TCRdb retains in-frame clones only, with some absent. The profile shows around 250,000 clones, about 86% of them singletons. The sequenced sample consisted of peripheral blood. Every receptor here comes from a man aged 50 or older with active or convalescent COVID-19. CDR3s include the opening cysteine and the closing phenylalanine or tryptophan. Fields, in order: D gene, clone size, V gene, J gene, CDR3 protein, CDR3 DNA. A D gene is named only where the DNA matches it firmly. Rows give clone size only sometimes, using once, few, many, or a class for an expanded clone.

TRBD2	.	TRBV6-2/TRBV6-3	TRBJ2-1	CASSYAGPGGVYNEQFF	TGTGCCAGCAGTTACGCGGGTCCGGGGGGAGTGTACAATGAGCAGTTCTTC
TRBD1	.	TRBV7-9	TRBJ1-1	CASSYERGQAINTEAFF	TGTGCCAGCAGCTATGAAAGGGGACAGGCGATAAACACTGAAGCTTTCTTT
TRBD2	.	TRBV6-2/TRBV6-3	TRBJ2-3	CASSPRGAGDTQYF	TGTGCCAGCAGCCCGCGGGGGGCGGGAGATACGCAGTATTTT
.	once	TRBV4-3	TRBJ2-1	CASSLGVGDSYNEQFF	TGCGCCAGCAGCCTGGGTGTAGGAGACAGCTACAATGAGCAGTTCTTC
TRBD1	.	TRBV27	TRBJ1-5	CASSPRTGVGQPQHF	TGTGCCAGCAGTCCCCGGACAGGGGTTGGTCAGCCCCAGCATTTT
TRBD2	.	TRBV15	TRBJ2-5	CATGRGEPQETQYF	TGTGCCACCGGGAGGGGAGAGCCGCAAGAGACCCAGTACTTC
TRBD1	few	TRBV10-1	TRBJ1-4	CASSDPGQGLSEKLFF	TGCGCCAGCAGTGACCCGGGACAGGGTTTGTCTGAAAAACTGTTTTTT
.	.	TRBV7-8	TRBJ1-6	CASSPEAVYNSPLHF	TGTGCCAGCAGCCCAGAGGCAGTTTATAATTCACCCCTCCACTTT
TRBD1	.	TRBV13	TRBJ1-2	CASSQGQGGYGYTF	TGTGCCAGCAGCCAAGGACAGGGCGGCTATGGCTACACCTTC
.	.	TRBV28	TRBJ2-1	CASSLLGDTTYNEQFF	TGTGCCAGCAGTTTATTAGGGGACACCACCTACAATGAGCAGTTCTTC
TRBD2	.	TRBV19	TRBJ2-1	CASSPSGTGSSGGRGNEQFF	TGTGCCAGTAGCCCTTCCGGGACTGGGTCTAGCGGGGGGCGGGGGAATGAGCAGTTCTTC
.	once	TRBV7-3	TRBJ2-1	CASSPDYNEQFF	TGTGCCAGCAGCCCAGATTACAATGAGCAGTTCTTC
.	few	TRBV2	TRBJ2-1	CASSVARHLQGEQFF	TGTGCCAGCAGTGTGGCCCGACACCTACAGGGTGAGCAGTTCTTC
TRBD1	.	TRBV9	TRBJ2-3	CASSPRGGQGGTDTQYF	TGTGCCAGCAGCCCAAGGGGGGGACAGGGCGGCACAGATACGCAGTATTTT
.	.	TRBV12-3/TRBV12-4	TRBJ2-2	CASGVPNTGELFF	TGTGCCAGCGGAGTCCCGAACACCGGGGAGCTGTTTTTT
.	.	TRBV28	TRBJ1-4	CASSLLRTNEKLFF	TGTGCCAGCAGTTTGTTGCGAACTAATGAAAAACTGTTTTTT
.	few	TRBV5-1	TRBJ2-7	CASSSQQDYEQYF	TGCGCCAGCAGCTCTCAACAGGACTACGAGCAGTACTTC
.	.	TRBV19	TRBJ2-7	CASSIPSGEGYEQYF	TGTGCCAGTAGTATACCGTCAGGGGAAGGCTACGAGCAGTACTTC
TRBD1	.	TRBV7-9	TRBJ2-3	CASSQDRGPTSTDTQYF	TGTGCCAGCAGCCAAGACAGGGGACCTACTAGCACAGATACGCAGTATTTT
.	.	TRBV21-1	TRBJ1-1	CASSRSTGWTEAFF	TGTGCCAGCAGCAGATCCACAGGGTGGACTGAAGCTTTCTTT
TRBD1	.	TRBV30	TRBJ1-4	CAWSAGQGQEKLFF	TGTGCCTGGAGTGCGGGACAGGGTCAAGAAAAACTGTTTTTT
TRBD1	.	TRBV9	TRBJ1-6	CASSVTQGGDSPLHF	TGTGCCAGCAGCGTAACACAGGGGGGGGATTCACCCCTCCACTTT
.	.	TRBV5-1	TRBJ1-4	CASSAPAGQETNEKLFF	TGCGCCAGCAGCGCGCCAGCAGGTCAGGAAACTAATGAAAAACTGTTTTTT
TRBD1	.	TRBV18	TRBJ1-2	CASSPEQGRPGYTF	TGTGCCAGCTCACCTGAACAGGGGCGCCCTGGCTACACCTTC
.	once	TRBV6-5	TRBJ1-5	CASSWSVDQPQHF	TGTGCCAGCAGTTGGTCGGTAGATCAGCCCCAGCATTTT
.	.	TRBV10-3	TRBJ1-5	CAISESALPGSGQPQHF	TGTGCCATCAGTGAGTCAGCTCTCCCAGGGTCGGGTCAGCCCCAGCATTTT
.	.	TRBV28	TRBJ1-5	CASSKKTGSQPQHF	TGTGCCAGCAGTAAAAAAACAGGGTCTCAGCCCCAGCATTTT
.	.	TRBV25-1	TRBJ2-5	CASSTQGFEETQYF	TGTGCCAGCAGCACCCAGGGGTTCGAAGAGACCCAGTACTTC
.	.	TRBV7-2	TRBJ1-2	CASSNHRDRGYTF	TGTGCCAGCAGCAACCACAGGGACCGCGGCTACACCTTC
.	.	TRBV5-4	TRBJ1-2	CASSLAGVLYGYTF	TGTGCCAGCAGCTTGGCGGGGGTCCTCTATGGCTACACCTTC
.	.	TRBV28	TRBJ1-2	CASSLDRNYGYTF	TGTGCCAGCAGTTTAGACAGAAACTATGGCTACACCTTC
.	.	TRBV19	TRBJ1-4	CASSIRGASNEKLFF	TGTGCCAGTAGTATTCGGGGGGCCTCTAATGAAAAACTGTTTTTT
.	once	TRBV4-3	TRBJ2-1	CASSRVEFGYNEQFF	TGCGCCAGCAGCCGTGTGGAGTTCGGCTACAATGAGCAGTTCTTC
TRBD1	.	TRBV10-2	TRBJ1-1	CASRDPNRGQGYTEAFF	TGCGCCAGCAGGGACCCTAACAGGGGGCAGGGGTACACTGAAGCTTTCTTT
TRBD1	.	TRBV6-2/TRBV6-3	TRBJ2-2	CASSTLGTVTGELFF	TGTGCCAGCAGCACTTTAGGGACAGTAACCGGGGAGCTGTTTTTT
.	.	TRBV29-1	TRBJ1-2	CSVAEGDYGYTF	TGCAGCGTTGCTGAAGGGGACTATGGCTACACCTTC
.	few	TRBV19	TRBJ1-5	CASRTYYQPQHF	TGTGCCAGTAGGACATATTATCAGCCCCAGCATTTT
.	.	TRBV21-1	TRBJ1-2	CASSKRRPNYGYTF	TGTGCCAGCAGCAAACGCAGGCCGAACTATGGCTACACCTTC
TRBD1	.	TRBV6-5	TRBJ1-4	CASSYEGGRSEKLFF	TGTGCCAGCAGTTACGAAGGGGGCCGTAGTGAAAAACTGTTTTTT
.	.	TRBV13	TRBJ1-3	CASSLMTAGNTIYF	TGTGCCAGCAGCTTAATGACTGCAGGGAACACCATATATTTT
.	.	TRBV12-3/TRBV12-4	TRBJ1-6	CASSRTDNSPLHF	TGTGCCAGCTCCCGGACAGATAATTCACCCCTCCACTTT
TRBD1	few	TRBV7-3	TRBJ1-2	CASSSGGTGSVGYTF	TGTGCCAGCAGCTCCGGCGGGACAGGGAGTGTTGGCTACACCTTC
.	.	TRBV29-1	TRBJ1-1	CSVYRQTRTEAFF	TGCAGCGTTTATAGACAGACAAGAACTGAAGCTTTCTTT
TRBD1	.	TRBV7-2	TRBJ1-2	CASSSQGAGGYTF	TGTGCCAGCAGCTCACAGGGGGCAGGTGGCTACACCTTC
.	.	TRBV9	TRBJ1-1	CASSVDPGTEAFF	TGTGCCAGCAGCGTAGATCCAGGGACTGAAGCTTTCTTT
TRBD1	.	TRBV11-2	TRBJ1-1	CASSSRTGMNTEAFF	TGTGCCAGCAGCTCCCGGACAGGGATGAACACTGAAGCTTTCTTT
.	.	TRBV18	TRBJ1-5	CASSETHSHQPQHF	TGTGCCAGCTCCGAGACACACTCCCATCAGCCCCAGCATTTT
TRBD1	.	TRBV2	TRBJ1-1	CASSEEGQGPAFF	TGTGCCAGCAGTGAAGAGGGACAGGGACCAGCTTTCTTT
.	.	TRBV9	TRBJ2-5	CASSVGLRQETQYF	TGTGCCAGCAGCGTAGGCCTACGACAAGAGACCCAGTACTTC
.	.	TRBV19	TRBJ2-1	CATRVGRNEQFF	TGTGCCACCAGGGTAGGAAGGAATGAGCAGTTCTTC
TRBD2	once	TRBV9	TRBJ2-1	CASSALSGGGYNEQFF	TGTGCCAGCAGCGCGCTCTCGGGGGGAGGCTACAATGAGCAGTTCTTC
TRBD1	.	TRBV10-2	TRBJ1-4	CASSVQGARTNEKLFF	TGCGCCAGCAGTGTCCAGGGGGCGCGGACTAATGAAAAACTGTTTTTT
.	.	TRBV6-2/TRBV6-3	TRBJ1-4	CASRPTPEGEKLFF	TGTGCCAGCAGACCTACCCCAGAGGGCGAAAAACTGTTTTTT